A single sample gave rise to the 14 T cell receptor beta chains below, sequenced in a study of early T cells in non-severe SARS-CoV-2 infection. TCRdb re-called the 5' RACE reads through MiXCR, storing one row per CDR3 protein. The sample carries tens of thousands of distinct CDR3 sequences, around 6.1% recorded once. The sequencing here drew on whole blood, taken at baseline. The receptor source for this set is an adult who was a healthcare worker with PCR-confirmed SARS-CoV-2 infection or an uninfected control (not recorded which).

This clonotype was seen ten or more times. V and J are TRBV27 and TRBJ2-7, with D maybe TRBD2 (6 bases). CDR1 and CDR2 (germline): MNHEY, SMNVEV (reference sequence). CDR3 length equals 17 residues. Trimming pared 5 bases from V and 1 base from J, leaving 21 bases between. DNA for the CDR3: TGTGCCAGCAGTCCCGCAACCAGGGTGCGGGGATCCTACGAGCAGTACTTC. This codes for CASSPATRVRGSYEQYF.

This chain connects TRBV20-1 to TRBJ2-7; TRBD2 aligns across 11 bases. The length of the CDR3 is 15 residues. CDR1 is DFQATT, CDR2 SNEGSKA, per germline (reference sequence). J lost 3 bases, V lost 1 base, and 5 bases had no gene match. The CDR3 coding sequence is TGCAGTGCTAGAGCGCCTAGCGGGGGGAACTACGAGCAGTACTTC. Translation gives CSARAPSGGNYEQYF.

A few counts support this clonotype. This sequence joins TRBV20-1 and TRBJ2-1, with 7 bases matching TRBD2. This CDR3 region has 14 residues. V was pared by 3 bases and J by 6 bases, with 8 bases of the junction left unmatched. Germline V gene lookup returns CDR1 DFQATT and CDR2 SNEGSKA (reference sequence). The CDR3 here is CSARGKGEGNEQFF. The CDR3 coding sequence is TGCAGTGCTAGGGGGAAAGGGGAGGGCAATGAGCAGTTCTTC.

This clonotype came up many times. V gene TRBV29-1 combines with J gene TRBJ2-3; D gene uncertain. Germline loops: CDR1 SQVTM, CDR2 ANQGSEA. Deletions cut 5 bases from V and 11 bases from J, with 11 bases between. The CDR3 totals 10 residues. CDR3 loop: CSVILVQQYF. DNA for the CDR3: TGCAGCGTTATTCTAGTACAGCAGTATTTT.

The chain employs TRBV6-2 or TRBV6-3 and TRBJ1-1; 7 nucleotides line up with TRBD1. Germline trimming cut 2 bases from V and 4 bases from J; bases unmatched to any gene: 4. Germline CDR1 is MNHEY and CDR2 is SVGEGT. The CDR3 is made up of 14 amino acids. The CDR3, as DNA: TGTGCCAGCAGTTACGACAGGGTGAGCACTGAAGCTTTCTTT. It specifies CASSYDRVSTEAFF.

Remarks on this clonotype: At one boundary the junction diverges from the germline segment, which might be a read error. The CDR3 sequence: CASSLGSGAWGETQYF. Here the CDR3 DNA reads TGTGCTAGCAGCCTAGGGAGCGGGGCGTGGGGAGAGACCCAGTACTTC. This chain uses TRBV7-7 with TRBJ2-5; 7 bases are shared with TRBD2. This CDR3 is built from 16 residues. Germline V gives CDR1 SSHAT, CDR2 FNYEAQ (reference sequence).

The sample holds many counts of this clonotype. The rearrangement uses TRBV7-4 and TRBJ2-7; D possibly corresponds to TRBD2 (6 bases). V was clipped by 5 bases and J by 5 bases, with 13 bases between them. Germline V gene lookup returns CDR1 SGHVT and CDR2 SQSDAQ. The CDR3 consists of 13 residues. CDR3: CASSTGLWNEQYF. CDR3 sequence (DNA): TGTGCCAGCAGCACGGGACTCTGGAACGAGCAGTACTTC.

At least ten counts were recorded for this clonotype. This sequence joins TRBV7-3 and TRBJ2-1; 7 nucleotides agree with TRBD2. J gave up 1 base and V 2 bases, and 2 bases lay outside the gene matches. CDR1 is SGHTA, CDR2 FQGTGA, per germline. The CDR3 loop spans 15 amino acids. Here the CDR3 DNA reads TGTGCCAGCAGCTTAGCGGGAGCTTCCTACAATGAGCAGTTCTTC. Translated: CASSLAGASYNEQFF.

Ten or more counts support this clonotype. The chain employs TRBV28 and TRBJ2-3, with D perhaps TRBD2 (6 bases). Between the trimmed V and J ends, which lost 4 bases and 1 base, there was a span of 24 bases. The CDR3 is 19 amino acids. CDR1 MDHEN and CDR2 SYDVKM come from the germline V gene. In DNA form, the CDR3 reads TGTGCCAGCAGTTCCCCGGGTCGGGGCGGGAAGGGAGGCACAGATACGCAGTATTTT. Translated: CASSSPGRGGKGGTDTQYF.

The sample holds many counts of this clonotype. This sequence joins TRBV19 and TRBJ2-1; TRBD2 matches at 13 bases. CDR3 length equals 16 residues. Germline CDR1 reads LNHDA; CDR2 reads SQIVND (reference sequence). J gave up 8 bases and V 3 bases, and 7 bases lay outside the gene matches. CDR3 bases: TGTGCCAGTAGTATGCGGACTAGCGGGAGACGAGATGAGCAGTTCTTC. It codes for CASSMRTSGRRDEQFF.

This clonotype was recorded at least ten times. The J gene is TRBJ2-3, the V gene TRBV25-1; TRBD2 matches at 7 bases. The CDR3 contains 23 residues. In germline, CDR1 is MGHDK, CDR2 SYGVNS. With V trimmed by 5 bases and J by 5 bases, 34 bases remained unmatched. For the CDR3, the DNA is TGTGCCAGCAGTTCGGGCCCTAGGGGAACACCGGCCGGGAGGAACAAAGGGGTAGATACGCAGTATTTT. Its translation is CASSSGPRGTPAGRNKGVDTQYF.

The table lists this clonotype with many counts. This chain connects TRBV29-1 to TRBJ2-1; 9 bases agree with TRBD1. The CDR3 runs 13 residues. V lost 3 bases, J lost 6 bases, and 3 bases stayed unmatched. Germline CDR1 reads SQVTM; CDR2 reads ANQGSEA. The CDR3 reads CSVEGQGSNEQFF. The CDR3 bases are TGCAGCGTTGAGGGACAGGGTTCCAATGAGCAGTTCTTC.

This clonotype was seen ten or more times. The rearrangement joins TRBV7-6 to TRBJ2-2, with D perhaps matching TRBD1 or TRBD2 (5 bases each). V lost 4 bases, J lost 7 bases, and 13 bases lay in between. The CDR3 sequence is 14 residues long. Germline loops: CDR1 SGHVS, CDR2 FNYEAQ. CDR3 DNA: TGTGCCAGCAGCTCCGGGACGAGCAGCGGGGAGCTGTTTTTT. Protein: CASSSGTSSGELFF.

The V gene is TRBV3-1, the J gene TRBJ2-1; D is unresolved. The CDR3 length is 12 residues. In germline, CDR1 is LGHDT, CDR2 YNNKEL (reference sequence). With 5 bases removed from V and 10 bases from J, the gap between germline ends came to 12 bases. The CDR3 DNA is TGTGCCAGCAGCTCGGCTGGGGAAGAGCAGTTCTTC. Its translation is CASSSAGEEQFF.